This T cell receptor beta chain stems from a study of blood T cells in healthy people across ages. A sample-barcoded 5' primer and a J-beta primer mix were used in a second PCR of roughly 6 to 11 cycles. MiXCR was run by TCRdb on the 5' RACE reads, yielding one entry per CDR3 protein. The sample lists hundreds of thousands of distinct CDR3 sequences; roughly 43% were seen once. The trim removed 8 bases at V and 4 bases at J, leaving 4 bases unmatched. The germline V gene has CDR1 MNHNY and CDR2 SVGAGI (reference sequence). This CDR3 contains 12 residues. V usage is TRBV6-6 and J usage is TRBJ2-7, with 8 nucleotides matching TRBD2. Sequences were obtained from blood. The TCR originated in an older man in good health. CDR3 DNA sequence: TGTGCCAGCCGGGGGGGGATTTACGAGCAGTACTTC. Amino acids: CASRGGIYEQYF.